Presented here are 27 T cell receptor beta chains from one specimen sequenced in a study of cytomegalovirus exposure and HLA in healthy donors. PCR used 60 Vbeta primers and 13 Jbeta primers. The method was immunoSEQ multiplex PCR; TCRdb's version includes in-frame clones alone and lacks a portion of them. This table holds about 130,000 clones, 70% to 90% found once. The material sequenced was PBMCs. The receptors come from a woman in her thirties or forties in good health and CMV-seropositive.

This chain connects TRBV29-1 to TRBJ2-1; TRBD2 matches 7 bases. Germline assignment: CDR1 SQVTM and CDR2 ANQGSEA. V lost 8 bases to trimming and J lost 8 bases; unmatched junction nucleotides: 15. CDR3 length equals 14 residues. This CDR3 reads CSLGGGGIWDEQFF. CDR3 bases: TGCAGCCTTGGGGGGGGAGGTATCTGGGATGAGCAGTTCTTC.

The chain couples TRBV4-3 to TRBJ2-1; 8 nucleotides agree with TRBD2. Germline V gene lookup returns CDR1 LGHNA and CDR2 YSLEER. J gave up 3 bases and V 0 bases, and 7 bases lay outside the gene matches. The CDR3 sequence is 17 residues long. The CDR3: CASSQDASSGFYNEQFF. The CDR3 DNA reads TGCGCCAGCAGCCAAGACGCATCTAGCGGGTTCTACAATGAGCAGTTCTTC.

The CDR3 protein is CASRRASEFTDTQYF. In nucleotides, the CDR3 is TGTGCCAGCCGGCGGGCGTCGGAGTTCACAGATACGCAGTATTTT. V and J are TRBV7-2 and TRBJ2-3; D may be TRBD2 (5 bases). The ends were cut back, 8 bases at V and 2 bases at J, with 17 bases in the middle. Per the germline V gene, CDR1 is SGHTA and CDR2 is FQGNSA. The CDR3 runs 15 residues.

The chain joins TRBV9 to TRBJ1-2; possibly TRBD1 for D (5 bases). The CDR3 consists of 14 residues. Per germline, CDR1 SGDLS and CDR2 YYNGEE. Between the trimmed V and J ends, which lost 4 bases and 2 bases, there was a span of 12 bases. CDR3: CASSPITGNYGYTF. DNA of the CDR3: TGTGCCAGCAGCCCTATAACAGGAAACTATGGCTACACCTTC.

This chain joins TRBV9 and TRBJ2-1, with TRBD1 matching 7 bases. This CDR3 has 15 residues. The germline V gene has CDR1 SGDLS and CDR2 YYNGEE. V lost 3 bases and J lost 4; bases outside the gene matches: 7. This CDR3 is CASSAHPGQYNEQFF. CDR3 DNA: TGTGCCAGCAGCGCCCATCCGGGACAGTACAATGAGCAGTTCTTC.

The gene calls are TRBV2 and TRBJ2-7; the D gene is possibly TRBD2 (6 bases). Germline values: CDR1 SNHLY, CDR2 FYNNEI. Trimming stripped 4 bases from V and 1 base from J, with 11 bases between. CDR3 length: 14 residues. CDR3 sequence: CASSAGRESYEQYF. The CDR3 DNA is TGTGCCAGCAGTGCGGGACGGGAGTCCTACGAGCAGTACTTC.

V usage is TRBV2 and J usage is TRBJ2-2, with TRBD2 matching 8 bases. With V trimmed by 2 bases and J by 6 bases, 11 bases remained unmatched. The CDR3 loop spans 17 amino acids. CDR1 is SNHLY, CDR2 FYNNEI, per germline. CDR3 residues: CASSEIRLAGKSGELFF. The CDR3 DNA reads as TGTGCCAGCAGTGAAATTAGGCTAGCGGGTAAATCCGGGGAGCTGTTTTTT.

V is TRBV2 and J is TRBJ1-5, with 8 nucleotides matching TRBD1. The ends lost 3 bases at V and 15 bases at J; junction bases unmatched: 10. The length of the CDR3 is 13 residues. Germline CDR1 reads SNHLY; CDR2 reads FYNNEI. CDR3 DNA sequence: TGTGCCAGCAGTGAGGACAGGGCCCGATTTTGGCATTTT. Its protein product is CASSEDRARFWHF.

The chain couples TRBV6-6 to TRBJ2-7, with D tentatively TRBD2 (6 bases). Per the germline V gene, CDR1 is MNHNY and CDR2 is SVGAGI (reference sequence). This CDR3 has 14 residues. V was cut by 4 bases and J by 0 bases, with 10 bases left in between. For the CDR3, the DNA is TGTGCCAGCAGTTCGGGCGGGAACTCCTACGAGCAGTACTTC. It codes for CASSSGGNSYEQYF.

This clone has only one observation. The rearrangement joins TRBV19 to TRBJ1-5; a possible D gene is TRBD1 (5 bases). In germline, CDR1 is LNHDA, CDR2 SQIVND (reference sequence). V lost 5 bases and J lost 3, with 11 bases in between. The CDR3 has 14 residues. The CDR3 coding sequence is TGTGCCAGTAGTCCCACGGGGGTCAATCAGCCCCAGCATTTT. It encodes CASSPTGVNQPQHF.

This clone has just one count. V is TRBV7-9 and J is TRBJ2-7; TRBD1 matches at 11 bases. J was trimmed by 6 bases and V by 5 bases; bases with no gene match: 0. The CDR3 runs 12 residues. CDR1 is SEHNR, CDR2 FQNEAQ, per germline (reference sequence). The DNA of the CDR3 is TGTGCCAGCAGCGGGACAGGGGGCGAGCAGTACTTC. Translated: CASSGTGGEQYF.

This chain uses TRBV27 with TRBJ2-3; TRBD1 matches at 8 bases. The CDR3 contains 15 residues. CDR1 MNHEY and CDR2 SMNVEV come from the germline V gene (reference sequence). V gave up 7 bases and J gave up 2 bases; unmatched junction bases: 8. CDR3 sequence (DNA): TGTGCCAGCACCCAGGGGGCGGGAAACACAGATACGCAGTATTTT. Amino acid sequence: CASTQGAGNTDTQYF.

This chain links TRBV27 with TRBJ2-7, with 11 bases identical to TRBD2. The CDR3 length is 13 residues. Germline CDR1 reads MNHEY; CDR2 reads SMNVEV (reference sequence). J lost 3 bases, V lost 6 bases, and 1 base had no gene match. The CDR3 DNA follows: TGTGCCAGCAGGCTAGCGGGAGGCTACGAGCAGTACTTC. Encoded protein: CASRLAGGYEQYF.

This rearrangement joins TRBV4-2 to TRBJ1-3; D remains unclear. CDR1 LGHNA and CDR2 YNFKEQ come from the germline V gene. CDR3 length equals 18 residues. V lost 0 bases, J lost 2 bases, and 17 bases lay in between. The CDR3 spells CASSQERSWVGAGNTIYF. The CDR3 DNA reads TGTGCCAGCAGCCAAGAAAGGAGTTGGGTAGGAGCTGGAAACACCATATATTTT.

CDR3 bases: TGCGCCAGCAGCTTGGGGGGGACTAGCGGGAGGTACGAGCAGTACTTC. It codes for CASSLGGTSGRYEQYF. The rearrangement links TRBV5-1 to TRBJ2-7, with 15 bases fitting TRBD2. Losses at the gene ends were 0 bases for V and 4 bases for J; bases not matched to a gene: 2. The germline V gene has CDR1 SGHRS and CDR2 YFSETQ. This CDR3 is 16 amino acids long.

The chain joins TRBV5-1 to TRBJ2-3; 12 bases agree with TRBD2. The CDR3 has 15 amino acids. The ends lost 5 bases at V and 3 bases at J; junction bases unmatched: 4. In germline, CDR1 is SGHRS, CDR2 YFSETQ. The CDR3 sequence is CASRPLAGGTDTQYF. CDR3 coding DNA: TGCGCCAGCAGACCCCTAGCGGGGGGGACAGATACGCAGTATTTT.

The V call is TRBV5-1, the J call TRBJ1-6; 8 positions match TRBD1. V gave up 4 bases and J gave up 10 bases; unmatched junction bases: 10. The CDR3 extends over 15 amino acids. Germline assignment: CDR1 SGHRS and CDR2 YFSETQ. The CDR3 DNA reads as TGCGCCAGCAGCCGACAGGGGTCGGATGAGTCACCCCTCCACTTT. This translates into CASSRQGSDESPLHF.

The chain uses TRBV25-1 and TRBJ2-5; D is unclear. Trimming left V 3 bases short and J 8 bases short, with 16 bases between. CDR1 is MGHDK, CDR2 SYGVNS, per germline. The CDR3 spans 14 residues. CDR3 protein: CASSDAPASGTQYF. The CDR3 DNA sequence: TGTGCCAGCAGTGACGCGCCGGCCTCAGGAACCCAGTACTTC.

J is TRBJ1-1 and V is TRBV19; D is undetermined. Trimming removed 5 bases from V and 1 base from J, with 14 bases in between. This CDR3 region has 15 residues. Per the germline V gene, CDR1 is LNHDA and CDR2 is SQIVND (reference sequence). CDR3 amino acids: CASSPSGDGNTEAFF. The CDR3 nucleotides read TGTGCCAGTAGTCCCAGCGGGGATGGGAACACTGAAGCTTTCTTT.

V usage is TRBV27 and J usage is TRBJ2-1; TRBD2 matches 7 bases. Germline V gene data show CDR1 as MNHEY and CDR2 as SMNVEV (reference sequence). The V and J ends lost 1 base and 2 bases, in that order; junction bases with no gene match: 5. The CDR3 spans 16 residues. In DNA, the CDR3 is TGTGCCAGCAGTTTATGGACTAGAGGACCCTACAATGAGCAGTTCTTC. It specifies CASSLWTRGPYNEQFF.

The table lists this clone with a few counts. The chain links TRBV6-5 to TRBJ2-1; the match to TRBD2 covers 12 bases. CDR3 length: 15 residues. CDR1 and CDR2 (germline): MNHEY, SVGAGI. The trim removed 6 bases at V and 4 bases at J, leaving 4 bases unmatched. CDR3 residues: CASRGLAGSYNEQFF. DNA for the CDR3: TGTGCCAGCAGAGGACTAGCGGGATCGTACAATGAGCAGTTCTTC.

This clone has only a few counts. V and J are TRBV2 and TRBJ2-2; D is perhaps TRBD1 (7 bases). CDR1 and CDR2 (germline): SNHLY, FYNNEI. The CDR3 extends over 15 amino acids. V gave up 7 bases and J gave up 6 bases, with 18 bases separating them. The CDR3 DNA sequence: TGTGCCAGCAATCCCCAGGGGGGCGCCCCCGGGGAGCTGTTTTTT. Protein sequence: CASNPQGGAPGELFF.

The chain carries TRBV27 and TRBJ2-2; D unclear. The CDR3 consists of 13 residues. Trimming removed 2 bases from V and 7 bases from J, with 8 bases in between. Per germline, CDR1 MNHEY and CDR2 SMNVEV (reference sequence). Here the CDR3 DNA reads TGTGCCAGCAGTTTAATAGAAAACGGGGAGCTGTTTTTT. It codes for CASSLIENGELFF.

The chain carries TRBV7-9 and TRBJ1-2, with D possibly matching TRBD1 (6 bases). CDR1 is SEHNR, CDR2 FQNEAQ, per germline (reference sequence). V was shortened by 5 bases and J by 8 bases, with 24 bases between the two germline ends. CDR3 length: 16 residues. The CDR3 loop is CASSGDSLGGVGGYTF. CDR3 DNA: TGTGCCAGCAGCGGGGATTCCCTTGGGGGCGTAGGAGGCTACACCTTC.

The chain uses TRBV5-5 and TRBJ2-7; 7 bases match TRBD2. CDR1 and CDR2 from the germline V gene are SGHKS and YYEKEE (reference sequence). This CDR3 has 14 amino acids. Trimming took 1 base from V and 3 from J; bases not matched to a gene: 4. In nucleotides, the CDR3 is TGTGCCAGCAGCTTGAGGGACTATAACTACGAGCAGTACTTC. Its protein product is CASSLRDYNYEQYF.

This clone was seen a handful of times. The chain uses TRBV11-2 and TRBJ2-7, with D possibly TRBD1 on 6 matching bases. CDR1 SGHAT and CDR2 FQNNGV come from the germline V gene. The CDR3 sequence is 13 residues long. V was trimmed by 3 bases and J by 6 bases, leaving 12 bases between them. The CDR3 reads CASSLGRGGEQYF. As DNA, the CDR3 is TGTGCCAGCAGCTTGGGCAGGGGTGGCGAGCAGTACTTC.

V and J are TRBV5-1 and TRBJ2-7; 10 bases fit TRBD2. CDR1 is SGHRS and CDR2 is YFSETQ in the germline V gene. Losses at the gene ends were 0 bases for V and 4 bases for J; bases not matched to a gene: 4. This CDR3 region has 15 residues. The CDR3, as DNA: TGCGCCAGCAGCTTGGTAACAGCGGGAGGGTACGAGCAGTACTTC. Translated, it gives CASSLVTAGGYEQYF.